This T cell receptor beta chain was sequenced for a study of T cells in Graves' hyperthyroidism and ophthalmopathy (dated by TCRdb to about 2019). For the study in its entirety: Peripheral blood was sampled at the time of initial diagnosis, prior to any treatment. After blood sampling, hyperthyroidism patients were treated with methimazole at a starting dose of 30 mg daily, and ophthalmopathy patients were treated with high-dose intravenous methylprednisolone. Thyroid tissue and blood T-cell repertoires from more than 5 Graves' hyperthyroidism patients were also compared in the study. TCR V-J signatures able to tell the groups apart were searched for in a discovery cohort of 90 to 100 patients, of whom fewer than 45 had Graves' ophthalmopathy and around 56 had stable Graves' hyperthyroidism. For training and testing, the approximately 92 patients in the discovery cohort were randomly divided in a 7:3 ratio. The paper reports TCR Vbeta CDR3 sequencing of 140 or so peripheral blood samples: 43 ophthalmopathy, under 80 hyperthyroidism and 17 progressor patients. Whether ophthalmopathy could be predicted prospectively was tested in an independent validation cohort made up of 18 to 20 hyperthyroidism patients plus 17 patients who later progressed to ophthalmopathy.

The paper's findings and limits, for the study overall: Most expanded thyroid clonotypes (frequency above 0.001) were also detected in blood, suggesting blood repertoires may reflect thyroid immune responses. During validation, the model predicted progression to ophthalmopathy a median of around 7 months ahead of onset, with roughly 65% sensitivity and less than 85% specificity. No statistical method was used to set the sample size in advance, and investigators knew the group allocation. A model built on a 13 V-J signature distinguished ophthalmopathy from stable hyperthyroidism, reaching around 87% sensitivity and 81.08% specificity in cross-validation and 80%/75% in testing.

TCR beta CDR3 regions were amplified from RNA transcripts. The first round of RT-PCR for the TCR CDR3 was performed with the HTBI primer set and the Qiagen OneStep RT-PCR kit. The libraries were constructed in a second round of multiplex PCR and then size-selected and purified. Sequencing of the libraries was done on an Illumina HiSeq2000 using paired-end 100 bp reads. The original pipeline was this. SOAPnuke was used to process the raw data, removing reads that contained adapters or uncalled bases, had a mean Phred below 15, or lacked an exact match to the constant primer or identifier. High-quality paired reads were merged with COPE v1.2.5, and unique nucleotide sequences were defined as clonotypes. MiTCR v1.1 was used to align the clonotypes against IMGT TRBV, TRBD and TRBJ reference segments. The analysis was restricted to V-J combinations with a frequency above 0.0001, which together covered over 99% of the repertoires. A TCS score was defined as the ratio of F50 (clonal expansion) to E x V (chaos), with BLOSUM62-based TCRdist applied between CDR3 peptides within each V-J. Welch's t-statistics and random forest reduced fewer than 600 V-J features to under 15, which were used in a naive Bayes classifier (R e1071). The public reads were reprocessed in TCRdb via fastp at Q25 and MiXCR, keeping in-frame beta chains. Under each unique CDR3 protein, matching rows form one entry showing the most common genes and DNA. TCRdb's processing, not the study's, gives the V and J calls here. In this sample the table shows roughly 740,000 distinct CDR3 sequences, over 15% of which occur a single time. Together, the top ten hold approximately 8% of the sample.

Stable Graves' hyperthyroidism was defined as no progression to ophthalmopathy during 18 months of follow-up. Hyperthyroidism patients were newly diagnosed, with disease duration under 2 months, and aged 18 to 65 years. Patients with uncontrolled infections, other autoimmune diseases, pregnancy or lactation were excluded. Diagnoses relied on clinical symptoms, serum thyroxine and TRAb, thyroid ultrasound and orbital computed tomography. PBMCs were isolated from about 10 ml of fresh peripheral blood by Ficoll-Paque density gradient centrifugation. Total RNA was extracted with Trizol reagent, and quality was checked on an Agilent 2100 Bioanalyzer. This clonotype was counted only a few times. Its binding antigen is unknown. Per-base quality was not reported, and no clone a single base away is much larger than it. Reading the germline V gene gives CDR1 MNHEY and CDR2 SVGEGT. The germline V end is reduced by 7 bases and the J end by 0 bases; junction bases left unmatched: 7. CDR3 length: 15 amino acids, cysteine to phenylalanine. Kept here is only the CDR3 DNA, which spans 45 bases and is read in frame from base 1.

The source material was blood. The chain uses TRBV6-2 or TRBV6-3 and TRBJ2-3; 7 middle bases align to TRBD2. This clonotype was obtained from a man in his late teens or twenties with Graves' hyperthyroidism. The DNA sequence reads TGTGCCAGCAAAATAGCGGGCCCTAGCACAGATACGCAGTATTTT. It specifies CASKIAGPSTDTQYF.